Each of the 8 T cell receptor beta chains below was sequenced from the same sample in a study of blood T cell repertoires in COVID-19. Clones were read by immunoSEQ multiplex PCR, and TCRdb kept only the in-frame ones, dropping some. Altogether approximately 70,000 clones are present, about nine tenths being singletons, with the ten largest covering 9.5% to 13%. Sequences were obtained from peripheral blood. These receptors were collected from a man between 65 and 85 years old with active or convalescent COVID-19.

The J gene is TRBJ1-1, the V gene TRBV18; 8 bases match TRBD1. V lost 3 bases to trimming and J lost 4 bases; unmatched junction nucleotides: 13. The germline V gene encodes CDR1 KGHSH and CDR2 LQKENI. This CDR3 region has 17 residues. CDR3 DNA sequence: TGTGCCAGCTCACCTCCCAGCCAGGGGGCGAGGGGCACTGAAGCTTTCTTT. Translating it yields CASSPPSQGARGTEAFF. The full variable domain, completed using reference TRBV18 and TRBJ1-1, is NAGVMQNPRHLVRRRGQEARLRCSPMKGHSHVYWYRQLPEEGLKFMVYLQKENIIDESGMPKERFSAEFPKEGPSILRIQQVVRGDSAAYFCASSPPSQGARGTEAFFGQGTRLTVV.

V usage is TRBV2 and J usage is TRBJ1-6; TRBD1 might be the D (5 bases). In germline, CDR1 is SNHLY, CDR2 FYNNEI. V was shortened by 2 bases and J by 6 bases, with 11 bases between the two germline ends. CDR3 length: 15 residues. The CDR3 bases are TGTGCCAGCAGTGAAATAATCGGGGGTAATTCACCCCTCCACTTT. Protein: CASSEIIGGNSPLHF.

The rearrangement joins TRBV5-4 to TRBJ2-1, with 9 bases fitting TRBD2. The CDR3 sequence is 16 residues long. Germline-derived CDR1 and CDR2 are SGHNT and YYREEE (reference sequence). The V gene end was trimmed by 0 bases and the J gene end by 7 bases; junction bases not matched to a gene: 8. The CDR3 bases are TGTGCCAGCAGCTTGGGGCTAGCGGGGAAGTGGAATGAGCAGTTCTTC. This encodes CASSLGLAGKWNEQFF. Combining the CDR3 with reference TRBV5-4 and TRBJ2-1 gives the whole variable domain ETGVTQSPTHLIKTRGQQVTLRCSSQSGHNTVSWYQQALGQGPQFIFQYYREEENGRGNFPPRFSGLQFPNYSSELNVNALELDDSALYLCASSLGLAGKWNEQFFGPGTRLTVL.

The CDR3 sequence: CASSFLAGNYEQYF. The CDR3 DNA reads as TGTGCCAGCAGTTTTCTAGCGGGAAACTACGAGCAGTACTTC. The rearrangement uses TRBV6-5 and TRBJ2-7; 9 positions match TRBD2. Germline V CDR1 and CDR2: MNHEY, SVGAGI. After removal of 4 bases from V and 3 bases from J, the junction contained 4 bases not matched to a gene. This CDR3 contains 14 residues.

As DNA, the CDR3 is TGTGCCAGCAGCTTAGAGGCCAAGACAGGGTACCAGTTCTTC. Translating it yields CASSLEAKTGYQFF. The chain combines TRBV7-2 with TRBJ2-1, with TRBD1 matching over 7 bases. Germline V gives CDR1 SGHTA, CDR2 FQGNSA. The CDR3 is made up of 14 amino acids. The V segment lost 1 base and the J segment 13 bases; nucleotides outside the gene matches: 10.

The rearrangement links TRBV6-6 to TRBJ2-3; a possible D gene is TRBD1 (5 bases). Trimming took 1 base from V and 6 from J, leaving 14 bases between them. Germline assignment: CDR1 MNHNY and CDR2 SVGAGI (reference sequence). There are 15 residues in the CDR3. This chain's CDR3 is CASSYLGWTYDTQYF. CDR3 DNA sequence: TGTGCCAGCAGTTACTTGGGTTGGACATACGATACGCAGTATTTT.

This clone was seen a handful of times. Written as DNA, the CDR3 is TGTGCCAGCAGCCTACCAGGGGGTGCTTCCTACGAGCAGTACTTC. Its protein is CASSLPGGASYEQYF. This chain uses TRBV7-9 with TRBJ2-7, with TRBD1 matching 7 bases. After removal of 5 bases from V and 1 base from J, the junction contained 8 bases not matched to a gene. CDR1 is SEHNR and CDR2 is FQNEAQ in the germline V gene (reference sequence). This CDR3 is built from 15 residues. The full variable domain, completed using reference TRBV7-9 and TRBJ2-7, is DTGVSQNPRHKITKRGQNVTFRCDPISEHNRLYWYRQTLGQGPEFLTYFQNEAQLEKSRLLSDRFSAERPKGSFSTLEIQRTEQGDSAMYLCASSLPGGASYEQYFGPGTRLTVT.

The CDR3 DNA reads as TGTGCCAGTAGTTTGGACTACGCCGCCTACGAGCAGTACTTC. Residues: CASSLDYAAYEQYF. The chain recombines TRBV19 with TRBJ2-7; possible D gene TRBD2, 6 bases. The length of the CDR3 is 14 residues. CDR1 is LNHDA and CDR2 is SQIVND in the germline V gene (reference sequence). Trimming stripped 5 bases from V and 2 bases from J, with 13 bases between. Based on the CDR3 plus reference TRBV19 and TRBJ2-7, the full variable domain is DGGITQSPKYLFRKEGQNVTLSCEQNLNHDAMYWYRQDPGQGLRLIYYSQIVNDFQKGDIAEGYSVSREKKESFPLTVTSAQKNPTAFYLCASSLDYAAYEQYFGPGTRLTVT.